The present T cell receptor beta chain was sequenced within a study of CD4+ T cells in melanoma. Study-wide points: A reported correlation linked neoantigen-specific CD4+ T cells to CD8+, macrophage and B cell function. Reportedly, melanoma neoantigen-specific CD4+ T cells showed varied differentiation states.

Clones were read by immunoSEQ multiplex PCR, and TCRdb kept only the in-frame ones, dropping some. This sample has around 130,000 clones, with 80% to 95% found just once. On this clone: Its matching antigen is unknown.

This CDR3 is built from 12 residues. Germline V CDR1 and CDR2: SQVTM, ANQGSEA. Trimming removed 6 bases from V and 3 bases from J, with 9 bases in between. The chain is built from TRBV29-1 and TRBJ2-1; D unresolved. The clonotype originates from a human donor with melanoma. CDR3 amino acids: CSVGADYNEQFF. As DNA, the CDR3 is TGCAGCGTCGGTGCGGACTACAATGAGCAGTTCTTC.